Below, 20 T cell receptor beta chains from the same sample are listed, as sequenced in a study of TIL therapy for anti-PD-1-resistant metastatic lung cancer. Described time point: pre-treatment sample, taken before nivolumab and TIL therapy. Sequencing used immunoSEQ v3. TCRdb keeps only in-frame clones here, not all; method: immunoSEQ multiplex PCR. The sample has about 60,000 clones; roughly 87% are singletons. The specimen comprised blood, sampled at baseline. These receptors came from a person aged 25-80 years with non-small cell lung cancer.

This sequence joins TRBV2 and TRBJ1-1; perhaps TRBD1 as D (6 bases). V lost 5 bases and J lost 6, with 10 bases in between. CDR3 length equals 12 residues. Looked up from germline, CDR1 is SNHLY and CDR2 is FYNNEI. CDR3 bases: TGTGCCAGCAGTCTCAGGGGCGCTGAAGCTTTCTTT. As protein: CASSLRGAEAFF.

The chain joins TRBV19 to TRBJ2-1; 9 bases match TRBD2. Per germline, CDR1 LNHDA and CDR2 SQIVND (reference sequence). The trim removed 10 bases at V and 2 bases at J, leaving 3 bases unmatched. The CDR3 totals 13 residues. The CDR3 sequence is CATSGDPYNEQFF. CDR3 bases: TGTGCCACTAGCGGGGACCCCTACAATGAGCAGTTCTTC.

The J gene is TRBJ2-7, the V gene TRBV4-1, with TRBD2 matching over 13 bases. Germline V gives CDR1 MGHRA, CDR2 YSYEKL. This CDR3 is 16 amino acids long. V shed 4 bases and J 2 bases; nucleotides not matched to a gene: 5. The CDR3 protein is CASSRATSGGAYEQYF. The DNA of the CDR3 is TGCGCCAGCAGCCGGGCAACTAGCGGGGGGGCCTACGAGCAGTACTTC.

The rearrangement links TRBV20-1 to TRBJ1-1; D is perhaps TRBD1 (5 bases). The CDR3 length is 9 residues. Trimming removed 6 bases at V and 10 bases at J, with 9 bases between. Germline V gene lookup returns CDR1 DFQATT and CDR2 SNEGSKA (reference sequence). The CDR3 DNA follows: TGCAGTGCGGGGGGGACAGCTTTCTTT. Its translation is CSAGGTAFF.

The V gene is TRBV5-1, the J gene TRBJ1-4, with 7 bases aligning to TRBD1. Losses at the gene ends were 2 bases for V and 6 bases for J; bases not matched to a gene: 1. The CDR3 extends over 13 amino acids. Germline V CDR1 and CDR2: SGHRS, YFSETQ. The DNA of the CDR3 is TGCGCCAGCAGCTTTACAGGGGATGAAAAACTGTTTTTT. Residues: CASSFTGDEKLFF.

The rearrangement uses TRBV30 and TRBJ2-1; unclear D gene. Trimming stripped 5 bases from V and 0 bases from J, with 17 bases between. CDR3 size: 16 residues. Germline V lookup: CDR1 GTSNPN, CDR2 SVGIG (reference sequence). The CDR3 is CAWDFRSRSSYNEQFF. The CDR3 DNA sequence: TGTGCCTGGGACTTTAGGTCGCGGTCCTCCTACAATGAGCAGTTCTTC.

The chain joins TRBV5-1 to TRBJ1-3; possible D gene TRBD1, 6 bases. From germline, CDR1 is SGHRS and CDR2 YFSETQ. The CDR3 covers 15 residues. V dropped 4 bases and J dropped 4 bases, with 15 bases sitting between them. In nucleotides, the CDR3 is TGCGCCAGCAGCGGAGTAGGACAGTCCGGAAACACCATATATTTT. This sequence encodes CASSGVGQSGNTIYF.

V usage is TRBV10-3 and J usage is TRBJ2-3, with 10 nucleotides matching TRBD1. Looked up from germline, CDR1 is ENHRY and CDR2 is SYGVKD. V gave up 8 bases and J gave up 0 bases; unmatched junction bases: 2. The CDR3 has 14 residues. The CDR3 sequence is CAIRQGASTDTQYF. The CDR3 DNA follows: TGTGCCATCCGACAGGGGGCGAGCACAGATACGCAGTATTTT.

This clone was observed a single time. The chain joins TRBV25-1 to TRBJ2-7; D is unclear. The CDR3 sequence is 13 residues long. Germline values: CDR1 MGHDK, CDR2 SYGVNS. V was trimmed by 4 bases and J by 0 bases, leaving 7 bases between them. Written as DNA, the CDR3 is TGTGCCAGCAGTGTAGGCCTCTCCTACGAGCAGTACTTC. Amino acid sequence: CASSVGLSYEQYF.

The chain uses TRBV4-1 and TRBJ2-1; 10 positions agree with TRBD2. V lost 1 base, J lost 8 bases, and 11 bases stayed unmatched. Germline V gives CDR1 MGHRA, CDR2 YSYEKL. This CDR3 has 17 amino acids. The CDR3: CASSQVAGGDRRDEQFF. CDR3 sequence (DNA): TGCGCCAGCAGCCAAGTAGCGGGGGGAGACCGGAGGGATGAGCAGTTCTTC.

The chain links TRBV12-3 or TRBV12-4 to TRBJ2-3; 9 bases align to TRBD2. The CDR3 consists of 12 residues. J lost 13 bases, V lost 2 bases, and 4 bases had no gene match. The CDR3 is CASSLIRTSEYF. DNA of the CDR3: TGTGCCAGCAGTTTAATTAGGACTAGCGAGTATTTT.

The chain employs TRBV9 and TRBJ2-5; TRBD2 aligns across 8 bases. This CDR3 is built from 15 residues. Germline values: CDR1 SGDLS, CDR2 YYNGEE. Trimming took 0 bases from V and 4 from J; bases not matched to a gene: 5. The chain's CDR3 is CASSVEPAGVETQYF. The CDR3 region has the DNA TGTGCCAGCAGCGTAGAACCAGCGGGAGTAGAGACCCAGTACTTC.

The chain joins TRBV6-2 or TRBV6-3 to TRBJ2-5, with D hard to call. This CDR3 region has 15 residues. Trimming shortened V by 4 bases and J by 5 bases, and 17 bases separated the two germline ends. Germline loops: CDR1 MNHEY, CDR2 SVGEGT. This chain's CDR3 is CASSSIRLFLETQYF. The CDR3 region has the DNA TGTGCCAGCAGTTCTATCAGACTTTTTCTGGAGACCCAGTACTTC.

The chain recombines TRBV6-5 with TRBJ1-1, with D tentatively TRBD1 (6 bases). Germline CDR1 is MNHEY and CDR2 is SVGAGI. Trimming pared 7 bases from V and 1 base from J, leaving 13 bases between. CDR3 length: 14 amino acids. CDR3 in DNA: TGTGCCAGCACCCGAGGGGGGAGGAACACTGAAGCTTTCTTT. It specifies CASTRGGRNTEAFF.

This chain joins TRBV28 and TRBJ1-5; possible D gene TRBD1, 5 bases. Germline CDR1 is MDHEN and CDR2 is SYDVKM. The CDR3 has 18 amino acids. Deletions cut 6 bases from V and 0 bases from J, with 21 bases between. The DNA of the CDR3 is TGTGCCAGCAGGAACAACCCCGGGACCTATAATAGCAATCAGCCCCAGCATTTT. The encoded protein is CASRNNPGTYNSNQPQHF. Drawing the rest from reference TRBV28 and TRBJ1-5, the complete variable domain is DVKVTQSSRYLVKRTGEKVFLECVQDMDHENMFWYRQDPGLGLRLIYFSYDVKMKEKGDIPEGYSVSREKKERFSLILESASTNQTSMYLCASRNNPGTYNSNQPQHFGDGTRLSIL.

This sequence joins TRBV4-1 and TRBJ2-3, with 8 nucleotides matching TRBD2. The CDR3 length is 18 residues. CDR1 and CDR2 (germline): MGHRA, YSYEKL. V was pared by 1 base and J by 3 bases, with 12 bases of the junction left unmatched. The CDR3 nucleotides read TGCGCCAGCAGCCAAGTATTAGTCGGGGGGGAACCTACAGATACGCAGTATTTT. Translation: CASSQVLVGGEPTDTQYF.

The chain carries TRBV19 and TRBJ2-7; perhaps D is TRBD1 or TRBD2 (5 bases each). The V gene lost 11 bases and the J gene lost 2 bases, with 19 bases spanning the gap. Germline assignment: CDR1 LNHDA and CDR2 SQIVND (reference sequence). The CDR3 has 14 amino acids. In nucleotides, the CDR3 is TGTGCCTGCTCCCGGGACGGACTGCCCTACGAGCAGTACTTC. It specifies CACSRDGLPYEQYF.

The V and J genes are TRBV18 and TRBJ2-5, with D maybe TRBD2 (6 bases). CDR1 and CDR2 (germline): KGHSH, LQKENI. This CDR3 region has 13 residues. V was clipped by 4 bases and J by 2 bases, with 8 bases between them. Here the CDR3 reads CASSQGTQETQYF. CDR3 DNA sequence: TGTGCCAGCTCACAGGGGACTCAAGAGACCCAGTACTTC.

The J gene is TRBJ1-6, the V gene TRBV9, with 8 positions matching TRBD1. The ends lost 0 bases at V and 6 bases at J; junction bases unmatched: 2. The germline V gene has CDR1 SGDLS and CDR2 YYNGEE. The CDR3 has 15 residues. CDR3: CASSVAGQVNSPLHF. The CDR3 coding sequence is TGTGCCAGCAGCGTAGCGGGACAGGTTAATTCACCCCTCCACTTT.

The CDR3 coding sequence is TGTGCCAGCAGTATAACAGGGTACTCCTATGGCTACACCTTC. Its translation is CASSITGYSYGYTF. The rearrangement uses TRBV28 and TRBJ1-2; D perhaps matches TRBD1 (6 bases). V gave up 5 bases and J gave up 4 bases, with 14 bases separating them. CDR1 and CDR2 (germline): MDHEN, SYDVKM. The CDR3 is made up of 14 amino acids.